This passage covers 32 T cell receptor beta chains from one sample sequenced in a study of cytomegalovirus exposure and HLA in healthy donors listed by TCRdb under 2017. Library creation used the immunoSEQ multiplex PCR assay. A mixture of 60 forward primers for TCR Vbeta segments and 13 reverse primers for TCR Jbeta segments was used in the multiplex PCR. The clones in this table, taken by TCRdb from immuneACCESS, are in-frame only. Not every clone is retained; where verified, under half of the shortfall comes from an unresolved V gene, and the cause of the rest is unknown. The sample includes about 120,000 clones, with around 79% observed a single time. The ten biggest clones cover around 4% of the sample. The source material was PBMCs. These receptors were obtained from a woman aged 40 to 50 in good health and CMV-seronegative.

The chain joins TRBV27 to TRBJ1-2; D might be TRBD1 (6 bases). The CDR3 contains 13 residues. Germline V gene sequence: CDR1 MNHEY, CDR2 SMNVEV (reference sequence). The V and J ends lost 5 bases and 7 bases respectively, with 14 bases between them. In DNA, the CDR3 is TGTGCCAGCAGTCCCACAGGGTCAGCTGGCTACACCTTC. Its protein product is CASSPTGSAGYTF.

V and J are TRBV4-3 and TRBJ2-3; TRBD2 matches at 11 bases. Germline CDR1 reads LGHNA; CDR2 reads YSLEER. CDR3 size: 15 residues. Trimming took 4 bases from V and 5 from J; bases not matched to a gene: 5. The CDR3 here is CASSLTSGSLDTQYF. As DNA, the CDR3 is TGCGCCAGCAGCCTAACTAGCGGGAGTTTAGATACGCAGTATTTT.

This clone was detected only once. The chain has TRBV5-8 and TRBJ1-5; TRBD1 agrees at 10 bases. J lost 6 bases, V lost 4 bases, and 4 bases had no gene match. Germline CDR1 and CDR2: SGHTS and YDEGEE. CDR3 size: 14 residues. CDR3 nucleotides: TGTGCCAGCAGCCCAGACAGGGGGCTTCAGCCCCAGCATTTT. Translated, it gives CASSPDRGLQPQHF.

This chain uses TRBV5-1 with TRBJ2-5; D remains ambiguous. The V gene lost 2 bases and the J gene lost 5 bases, with 22 bases spanning the gap. The CDR3 length is 17 residues. Per germline, CDR1 SGHRS and CDR2 YFSETQ. As DNA, the CDR3 is TGCGCCAGCAGCTTTGGTGCCGGCACTAAACTTGGGGAGACCCAGTACTTC. Encoded protein: CASSFGAGTKLGETQYF.

In its sample, this clone was seen once. The chain has TRBV6-6 and TRBJ2-1; D not resolved. The CDR3 consists of 16 residues. V was pared by 5 bases and J by 2 bases, with 16 bases between. CDR1 and CDR2 (germline): MNHNY, SVGAGI (reference sequence). This CDR3 is CASSTSTTWPYNEQFF. DNA of the CDR3: TGTGCCAGCAGTACCTCAACCACCTGGCCCTACAATGAGCAGTTCTTC.

The rearrangement joins TRBV9 to TRBJ1-5, with no clear D. The CDR3 spans 14 residues. The V and J ends lost 0 bases and 5 bases respectively, with 9 bases between them. Per germline, CDR1 SGDLS and CDR2 YYNGEE. CDR3 nucleotide sequence: TGTGCCAGCAGCGTAGGCAGGAACGATCAGCCCCAGCATTTT. Its protein is CASSVGRNDQPQHF.

Only one count was recorded for this clone. This sequence joins TRBV7-3 and TRBJ1-5, with 8 positions matching TRBD1. Germline V gene lookup returns CDR1 SGHTA and CDR2 FQGTGA. The J segment lost 3 bases and the V segment lost 2 bases, leaving 6 bases of the junction unmatched. The CDR3 is 16 amino acids. The CDR3 is CASSLQRTGYNQPQHF. As DNA, the CDR3 is TGTGCCAGCAGCTTACAGCGGACAGGGTACAATCAGCCCCAGCATTTT.

V gene TRBV7-2 combines with J gene TRBJ1-1, with no clear D. The CDR3 sequence is 15 residues long. Trimming pared 0 bases from V and 1 base from J, leaving 9 bases between. Per the germline V gene, CDR1 is SGHTA and CDR2 is FQGNSA. CDR3 in DNA: TGTGCCAGCAGCTTAGCTCCTCGTTCGAACACTGAAGCTTTCTTT. Translating gives CASSLAPRSNTEAFF.

The V and J genes are TRBV2 and TRBJ2-7; the D gene is possibly TRBD1 (5 bases). Trimming took 6 bases from V and 6 from J, leaving 18 bases between them. The CDR3 has 14 amino acids. The germline V gene encodes CDR1 SNHLY and CDR2 FYNNEI. Here the CDR3 reads CASSRQTQALEQYF. The CDR3 nucleotides read TGTGCCAGCAGCAGACAGACCCAGGCCCTCGAGCAGTACTTC.

CDR3 protein: CAWMGTFYEQYF. The CDR3 nucleotides are TGTGCCTGGATGGGCACCTTCTACGAGCAGTACTTC. The chain couples TRBV30 to TRBJ2-7; D uncertain. This CDR3 comprises 12 residues. CDR1 and CDR2 from the germline V gene are GTSNPN and SVGIG (reference sequence). V was cut by 4 bases and J by 3 bases, with 10 bases left in between.

V gene TRBV28 combines with J gene TRBJ1-5, with 9 positions matching TRBD1. J lost 3 bases, V lost 3 bases, and 9 bases had no gene match. The CDR3 runs to 17 residues. Germline V CDR1 and CDR2: MDHEN, SYDVKM. CDR3 bases: TGTGCCAGCAGTTTTTGGGCAGGACAGGGGCCCAATCAGCCCCAGCATTTT. It translates to CASSFWAGQGPNQPQHF.

The CDR3 spells CASSQGDTLQDYNSPLHF. CDR3 nucleotide sequence: TGTGCCAGCAGCCAAGGAGACACGCTACAGGACTATAATTCACCCCTCCACTTT. This rearrangement joins TRBV14 to TRBJ1-6, with D perhaps TRBD1 (5 bases). The CDR3 is made up of 18 amino acids. Germline-derived CDR1 and CDR2 are SGHDN and FVKESK. Deletions cut 1 base from V and 3 bases from J, with 16 bases between.

The chain recombines TRBV2 with TRBJ2-4, with 8 bases lining up with TRBD1. The CDR3 runs 15 residues. Germline lookup yields CDR1 SNHLY and CDR2 FYNNEI. Trimming cost V 5 bases and J 3 bases; bases outside gene matches: 6. CDR3 nucleotide sequence: TGTGCCAGCAGTTCAGGGGGCGAGGTCAAAAACATTCAGTACTTC. Protein: CASSSGGEVKNIQYF.

This rearrangement joins TRBV7-9 to TRBJ2-1, with TRBD2 matching over 12 bases. The V gene end was trimmed by 1 base and the J gene end by 5 bases; junction bases not matched to a gene: 3. The CDR3 spans 16 residues. CDR1 is SEHNR, CDR2 FQNEAQ, per germline (reference sequence). This chain's CDR3 is CASSLGRLAGDNEQFF. The CDR3, as DNA: TGTGCCAGCAGCTTAGGGAGACTAGCGGGAGACAATGAGCAGTTCTTC.

This clone was found a few times. The chain employs TRBV4-2 and TRBJ2-1, with 11 bases identical to TRBD2. This CDR3 comprises 15 residues. Germline lookup yields CDR1 LGHNA and CDR2 YNFKEQ. V gave up 0 bases and J gave up 7 bases; unmatched junction bases: 2. As DNA, the CDR3 is TGTGCCAGCAGCCAAGAAACTAGCGGGAGAAATGAGCAGTTCTTC. Its translation: CASSQETSGRNEQFF.

This clone was picked up a small number of times. The chain links TRBV6-5 to TRBJ1-1; maybe TRBD1 (6 bases). Between the trimmed V and J ends, which lost 5 bases and 0 bases, there was a span of 10 bases. This CDR3 has 14 amino acids. Germline CDR1 is MNHEY and CDR2 is SVGAGI. The CDR3: CASSRQDMNTEAFF. DNA of the CDR3: TGTGCCAGCAGTAGACAGGATATGAACACTGAAGCTTTCTTT.

The chain employs TRBV7-6 and TRBJ1-1, with D perhaps TRBD1 (6 bases). The germline V and J ends were trimmed by 0 bases and 1 base, with 6 bases remaining between them. This CDR3 is 14 amino acids long. Germline values: CDR1 SGHVS, CDR2 FNYEAQ. CDR3: CASSLATGNTEAFF. The CDR3, as DNA: TGTGCCAGCAGCTTAGCGACAGGGAACACTGAAGCTTTCTTT.

CDR3 nucleotide sequence: TGTGCCAGCTCACCCGAGAGGGACAGTGGGTCTATTGAAAAACTGTTTTTT. It encodes CASSPERDSGSIEKLFF. The chain combines TRBV18 with TRBJ1-4; TRBD1 matches at 7 bases. Germline V CDR1 and CDR2: KGHSH, LQKENI. The CDR3 sequence is 17 residues long. Trimming took 3 bases from V and 7 from J; bases not matched to a gene: 14.

This chain uses TRBV29-1 with TRBJ1-1; D uncertain. V was shortened by 0 bases and J by 3 bases, with 5 bases between the two germline ends. Per the germline V gene, CDR1 is SQVTM and CDR2 is ANQGSEA. The CDR3 consists of 12 residues. The CDR3 region is CSVEDAYTEAFF. In nucleotides, the CDR3 is TGCAGCGTTGAAGATGCGTACACTGAAGCTTTCTTT.

With respect to this clone: A read error may account for a junction end that differs from germline. This chain connects TRBV7-7 to TRBJ2-5, with 7 bases aligning to TRBD1. Germline assignment: CDR1 SSHAT and CDR2 FNYEAQ (reference sequence). This CDR3 has 14 residues. The DNA for the CDR3 is TGTGCTAGCAGTACCGACAGGGCAGAAGAGACCCAGTACTTC. Its protein product is CASSTDRAEETQYF. Supplemented by reference TRBV7-7 and TRBJ2-5, the full variable domain reads GAGVSQSPRYKVTKRGQDVTLRCDPISSHATLYWYQQALGQGPEFLTYFNYEAQPDKSGLPSDRFSAERPEGSISTLTIQRTEQRDSAMYRCASSTDRAEETQYFGPGTRLLVL.

The rearrangement links TRBV5-5 to TRBJ2-1, with TRBD2 identical over 9 bases. There are 15 residues in the CDR3. Germline trimming cut 0 bases from V and 7 bases from J; bases unmatched to any gene: 5. CDR1 is SGHKS and CDR2 is YYEKEE in the germline V gene (reference sequence). Here the CDR3 DNA reads TGTGCCAGCAGCTTGGTAGTAGCGGGAGAAAATGAGCAGTTCTTC. Protein sequence: CASSLVVAGENEQFF.

V usage is TRBV19 and J usage is TRBJ1-6; TRBD1 might be the D (6 bases). This CDR3 comprises 13 residues. Per germline, CDR1 LNHDA and CDR2 SQIVND (reference sequence). The V and J ends lost 4 bases and 7 bases respectively, with 8 bases between them. The CDR3 reads CASSTRGNSPLHF. CDR3 in DNA: TGTGCCAGTAGTACAAGGGGGAATTCACCCCTCCACTTT.

This chain uses TRBV7-9 with TRBJ2-7; weak D call: TRBD1 (5 bases). Germline V CDR1 and CDR2: SEHNR, FQNEAQ (reference sequence). This CDR3 has 15 amino acids. Trimming took off 5 bases at V and 3 bases at J, with 17 bases between the two ends. This CDR3 is CASSQTQGRRYEQYF. CDR3 in DNA: TGTGCCAGCAGCCAAACTCAGGGAAGACGCTACGAGCAGTACTTC.

This chain links TRBV7-2 with TRBJ1-2; no definite D call. The V end lost 5 bases, the J end lost 2 bases, and 3 bases lay between the germline ends. The CDR3 length is 11 residues. From germline, CDR1 is SGHTA and CDR2 FQGNSA. Here the CDR3 reads CASSQNYGYTF. The CDR3 DNA reads as TGTGCCAGCAGCCAGAACTATGGCTACACCTTC.

This clone was counted a few times. This sample includes further DNA sequences coding for the same CDR3. The CDR3 sequence: CASSQSRDSPSYEQYF. CDR3 nucleotide sequence: TGTGCCAGCAGCCAATCACGGGACTCTCCCTCCTACGAGCAGTACTTC. V gene TRBV4-2 combines with J gene TRBJ2-7, with a weak D call TRBD2 (6 bases). CDR3 length: 16 amino acids. From germline, CDR1 is LGHNA and CDR2 YNFKEQ. Trimming removed 2 bases from V and 0 bases from J, with 14 bases in between.

This chain connects TRBV21-1 to TRBJ2-7; the table's TRBD2 call for D was not verified on the DNA. TRBV21-1 is recorded as a pseudogene. This CDR3 contains 16 residues. This CDR3 is CASSPRADGSRDEQYF. DNA for the CDR3: TGTGCCAGCAGCCCCCGCGCGGATGGTTCTAGAGACGAGCAGTACTTC.

This clone has only a few counts. J is TRBJ1-2 and V is TRBV6-1; D is ambiguous. The CDR3 runs 14 residues. V lost 5 bases and J 2 bases, leaving 12 bases between the germline ends. Germline CDR1 reads MNHNS; CDR2 reads SASEGT. The CDR3 loop reads CASSFAGINYGYTF. In DNA form, the CDR3 reads TGTGCCAGCAGTTTTGCGGGAATCAACTATGGCTACACCTTC.

The chain joins TRBV9 to TRBJ1-1; a weak D match, TRBD1 (5 bases). V was cut by 4 bases and J by 1 base, with 8 bases left in between. The CDR3 totals 13 residues. Germline V gene lookup returns CDR1 SGDLS and CDR2 YYNGEE. The CDR3, as DNA: TGTGCCAGCAGCTGGGGGGGGAACACTGAAGCTTTCTTT. This translates into CASSWGGNTEAFF.

The CDR3 DNA reads TGTGCCAGCACCCCTCGGGGGGGGCAGAGTGAAAAACTGTTTTTT. It codes for CASTPRGGQSEKLFF. The chain is built from TRBV7-3 and TRBJ1-4, with a weak D call TRBD1 (6 bases). V lost 7 bases and J 7 bases, leaving 19 bases between the germline ends. The CDR3 consists of 15 residues. Germline CDR1 and CDR2: SGHTA and FQGTGA. Based on the CDR3 plus reference TRBV7-3 and TRBJ1-4, the full variable domain is GAGVSQTPSNKVTEKGKYVELRCDPISGHTALYWYRQSLGQGPEFLIYFQGTGAADDSGLPNDRFFAVRPEGSVSTLKIQRTERGDSAVYLCASTPRGGQSEKLFFGSGTQLSVL.

This chain connects TRBV4-2 to TRBJ2-5; 12 positions match TRBD2. The germline V gene has CDR1 LGHNA and CDR2 YNFKEQ. The V gene end was trimmed by 4 bases and the J gene end by 1 base; junction bases not matched to a gene: 7. The CDR3 extends over 17 amino acids. CDR3 bases: TGTGCCAGCAGCCGGAAACCACTAGCGGGAGGCCAAGAGACCCAGTACTTC. Its protein product is CASSRKPLAGGQETQYF.

This clone occurred a few times. The chain is built from TRBV7-2 and TRBJ2-4; tentative D call: TRBD2 (6 bases). The V end was cut by 2 bases, the J end by 4 bases, with 15 bases between. Germline V gives CDR1 SGHTA, CDR2 FQGNSA. The CDR3 is 16 amino acids. CDR3 loop: CASSLRSGGPKNIQYF. CDR3 nucleotides: TGTGCCAGCAGCTTACGGTCCGGGGGTCCAAAAAACATTCAGTACTTC.

This clone was recorded a few times. CDR3: CASSGDRGYDYEQYF. The CDR3 DNA sequence: TGTGCCAGCTCAGGGGACCGGGGGTATGACTACGAGCAGTACTTC. The rearrangement links TRBV18 to TRBJ2-7; D possibly corresponds to TRBD2 (6 bases). The V and J ends lost 5 bases and 3 bases respectively, with 17 bases between them. Looked up from germline, CDR1 is KGHSH and CDR2 is LQKENI. The CDR3 is made up of 15 amino acids.